This T cell receptor beta chain was retrieved from a study of cytomegalovirus exposure and HLA in healthy donors. Study outcomes and limitations: Per a later analysis, 15,000 to 20,000 TCR beta sequences showed association with HLA alleles at 0.05 false discovery rate. A later analysis found common viral pathogens apparently linked to several of the most significant clusters. Several V segments, TRBV6-2 and TRBV6-3 among them, could not be told apart and were dropped.

Primers: 60 Vbeta forward and 13 Jbeta reverse. Only in-frame clones appear in the TCRdb table, and some are missing; sequencing was by immunoSEQ multiplex PCR. The data hold about 100,000 clones, with 50% to 65% observed a single time. This clone has a single count. Its target is not known. Trimming took 4 bases from V and 5 from J, leaving 8 bases between them. The germline V gene has CDR1 SGHNT and CDR2 YENEEA. The CDR3 contains 12 residues. This clonotype originated in a man aged 30 to 39 in good health and CMV-seropositive. Sequenced: PBMCs. This chain uses TRBV11-3 with TRBJ2-5; tentative D call: TRBD2 (5 bases). The CDR3 DNA sequence: TGTGCCAGCAGCTCACTAGGGGAGACCCAGTACTTC. Translating gives CASSSLGETQYF.